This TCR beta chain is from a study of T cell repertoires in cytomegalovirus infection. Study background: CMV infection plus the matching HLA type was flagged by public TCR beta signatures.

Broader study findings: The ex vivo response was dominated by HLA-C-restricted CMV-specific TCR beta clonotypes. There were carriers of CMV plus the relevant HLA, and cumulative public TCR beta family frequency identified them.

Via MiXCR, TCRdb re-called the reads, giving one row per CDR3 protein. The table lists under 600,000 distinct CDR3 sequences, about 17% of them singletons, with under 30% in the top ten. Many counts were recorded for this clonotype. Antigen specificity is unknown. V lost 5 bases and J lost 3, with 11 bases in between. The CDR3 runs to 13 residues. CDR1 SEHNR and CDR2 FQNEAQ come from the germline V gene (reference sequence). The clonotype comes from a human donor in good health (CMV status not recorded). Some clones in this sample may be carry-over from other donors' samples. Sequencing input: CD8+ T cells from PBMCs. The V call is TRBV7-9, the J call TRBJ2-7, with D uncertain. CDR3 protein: CASSPPSFYEQYF. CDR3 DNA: TGTGCCAGCAGCCCACCCTCGTTCTACGAGCAGTACTTC.